This passage covers 26 T cell receptor beta chains from one sample sequenced in a study of blood T cell repertoires in COVID-19. Sequencing was performed with immunoSEQ multiplex PCR; in TCRdb, only in-frame clones are kept and a portion is missing. This sample has about 200,000 clones, with 89% found just once. The material sequenced was PBMCs or T cells enriched from blood (not recorded which). The source is a woman between 40 and 50 years old with acute COVID-19.

The chain links TRBV15 to TRBJ2-2, with 10 bases identical to TRBD2. Germline CDR1 reads LNHNV; CDR2 reads YYDKDF (reference sequence). This CDR3 contains 16 residues. V lost 3 bases, J lost 5 bases, and 6 bases stayed unmatched. Here the CDR3 reads CATSSSGGEKTGELFF. As DNA, the CDR3 is TGTGCCACCAGCAGCAGCGGGGGGGAGAAGACCGGGGAGCTGTTTTTT.

The V gene is TRBV10-3, the J gene TRBJ2-1; D uncertain. Trimming stripped 0 bases from V and 5 bases from J, with 5 bases between. The CDR3 length is 13 residues. In germline, CDR1 is ENHRY, CDR2 SYGVKD. The CDR3 sequence is CAISESLDNEQFF. The CDR3 coding sequence is TGTGCCATCAGTGAGTCCCTTGACAATGAGCAGTTCTTC.

This sequence joins TRBV2 and TRBJ1-6; TRBD1 might be the D (5 bases). The CDR3 contains 17 residues. The V end was cut by 1 base, the J end by 0 bases, with 10 bases between. Per germline, CDR1 SNHLY and CDR2 FYNNEI. For the CDR3, the DNA is TGTGCCAGCAGTGAAGGGAGGGGAAGCTCCTATAATTCACCCCTCCACTTT. Translation gives CASSEGRGSSYNSPLHF.

This clone has just a few counts. This chain connects TRBV5-6 to TRBJ2-3, with D maybe TRBD1 (5 bases). CDR1 is SGHDT, CDR2 YYEEEE, per germline. Trimming took 0 bases from V and 1 from J, leaving 9 bases between them. This CDR3 spans 15 amino acids. The CDR3: CASSLGRQRTDTQYF. Here the CDR3 DNA reads TGTGCCAGCAGCTTGGGGAGACAGCGCACAGATACGCAGTATTTT.

The chain combines TRBV4-1 with TRBJ2-7; the match to TRBD2 covers 11 bases. V was clipped by 1 base and J by 3 bases; unmatched bases: 2. The CDR3 totals 15 residues. Germline CDR1 and CDR2: MGHRA and YSYEKL. CDR3 protein: CASSQGLAGSYEQYF. In nucleotides, the CDR3 is TGCGCCAGCAGCCAAGGACTAGCGGGGAGCTACGAGCAGTACTTC.

A few counts support this clone. The genes are TRBV30 and TRBJ2-7; 7 bases align to TRBD2. The CDR3 consists of 16 residues. Germline-derived CDR1 and CDR2 are GTSNPN and SVGIG (reference sequence). The V segment lost 0 bases and the J segment 0 bases; nucleotides outside the gene matches: 8. CDR3 DNA: TGTGCCTGGAGTGTATGGGGGGGAGGGCTCTCCTACGAGCAGTACTTC. Its protein is CAWSVWGGGLSYEQYF.

V usage is TRBV27 and J usage is TRBJ2-1; TRBD2 agrees at 11 bases. The CDR3 has 15 residues. Trimming took 2 bases from V and 4 from J; bases not matched to a gene: 1. Germline V lookup: CDR1 MNHEY, CDR2 SMNVEV (reference sequence). The CDR3 region is CASSLASGRYNEQFF. The CDR3 DNA follows: TGTGCCAGCAGTTTAGCTAGCGGGAGGTACAATGAGCAGTTCTTC.

This chain links TRBV3-1 (or the pseudogene TRBV3-2) with TRBJ1-2, with D possibly matching TRBD1 (6 bases). CDR1 LGHDT and CDR2 YNNKEL come from the germline V gene (reference sequence). The CDR3 totals 13 residues. Trimming shortened V by 4 bases and J by 3 bases, and 9 bases separated the two germline ends. The CDR3 loop is CASSPQGYYGYTF. CDR3 bases: TGTGCCAGCAGCCCCCAGGGGTACTATGGCTACACCTTC.

The chain joins TRBV6-5 to TRBJ1-1; TRBD1 agrees at 8 bases. The CDR3 sequence is 16 residues long. CDR1 and CDR2 from the germline V gene are MNHEY and SVGAGI. V lost 2 bases and J lost 1; bases outside the gene matches: 6. The CDR3 protein is CASSYRRGQANTEAFF. For the CDR3, the DNA is TGTGCCAGCAGTTACCGCCGGGGACAGGCGAACACTGAAGCTTTCTTT.

The chain joins TRBV7-2 to TRBJ1-2; 12 bases line up with TRBD1. The junction had 5 bases not matched to a gene; V was cut back by 0 bases and J by 6 bases. CDR1 and CDR2 (germline): SGHTA, FQGNSA. The CDR3 loop spans 16 amino acids. This CDR3 reads CASSLAWDRGQDGYTF. The CDR3 DNA follows: TGTGCCAGCAGCTTAGCGTGGGACAGGGGGCAGGATGGCTACACCTTC.

The rearrangement uses TRBV6-5 and TRBJ2-7, with 8 nucleotides matching TRBD1. Per germline, CDR1 MNHEY and CDR2 SVGAGI. The junction had 3 bases not matched to a gene; V was cut back by 2 bases and J by 6 bases. There are 13 residues in the CDR3. The CDR3: CASSYGQGGEQYF. CDR3 nucleotide sequence: TGTGCCAGCAGTTACGGACAGGGTGGCGAGCAGTACTTC.

The chain combines TRBV5-8 with TRBJ1-1; D perhaps matches TRBD1 (5 bases). Trimming pared 3 bases from V and 0 bases from J, leaving 12 bases between. The germline V gene encodes CDR1 SGHTS and CDR2 YDEGEE. The CDR3 has 15 amino acids. CDR3 nucleotide sequence: TGTGCCAGCAGCTCGGAGGGACGGTTGAACACTGAAGCTTTCTTT. This gives the protein CASSSEGRLNTEAFF.

This chain connects TRBV6-2 or TRBV6-3 to TRBJ1-1; 8 bases line up with TRBD1. V lost 1 base to trimming and J lost 4 bases; unmatched junction nucleotides: 5. The CDR3 runs 15 residues. Germline V gene data show CDR1 as MNHEY and CDR2 as SVGEGT. This CDR3 reads CASSYFGQGPTEAFF. The CDR3 DNA follows: TGTGCCAGCAGTTACTTTGGACAGGGACCCACTGAAGCTTTCTTT.

The chain is built from TRBV5-4 and TRBJ2-1, with 10 bases identical to TRBD2. Germline lookup yields CDR1 SGHNT and CDR2 YYREEE (reference sequence). Unmatched junction bases numbered 7, after V lost 3 bases and J lost 1 base. CDR3 length: 17 residues. The CDR3 here is CASSWPGLASSYNEQFF. CDR3 DNA sequence: TGTGCCAGCAGCTGGCCGGGACTAGCGTCTTCCTACAATGAGCAGTTCTTC. The variable domain in full, with the rest retrieved from reference TRBV5-4 and TRBJ2-1, is ETGVTQSPTHLIKTRGQQVTLRCSSQSGHNTVSWYQQALGQGPQFIFQYYREEENGRGNFPPRFSGLQFPNYSSELNVNALELDDSALYLCASSWPGLASSYNEQFFGPGTRLTVL.

The genes are TRBV6-2 or TRBV6-3 and TRBJ2-5; maybe TRBD1 (5 bases). The V end lost 5 bases, the J end lost 1 base, and 23 bases lay between the germline ends. This CDR3 is built from 18 residues. Germline assignment: CDR1 MNHEY and CDR2 SVGEGT. The CDR3 nucleotides read TGTGCCAGCAGTACTCCTTTATTCGTTCAGGGCGTCCAAGAGACCCAGTACTTC. Amino acids: CASSTPLFVQGVQETQYF.

This clone was seen more than once but under ten times. The chain combines TRBV30 with TRBJ1-1; D gene unclear. V lost 2 bases and J 0 bases, leaving 13 bases between the germline ends. The CDR3 loop spans 15 amino acids. The germline V gene encodes CDR1 GTSNPN and CDR2 SVGIG (reference sequence). The CDR3 DNA is TGTGCCTGGAGTCCGACCCGGGGAATGAACACTGAAGCTTTCTTT. Its protein is CAWSPTRGMNTEAFF.

J is TRBJ2-1 and V is TRBV5-5; 7 nucleotides line up with TRBD2. Germline trimming cut 4 bases from V and 6 bases from J; bases unmatched to any gene: 13. The germline gives CDR1 SGHKS, CDR2 YYEKEE (reference sequence). There are 16 residues in the CDR3. CDR3 DNA sequence: TGTGCCAGCAGCCCTCAAAGACTAGCCGGACTCAATGAGCAGTTCTTC. Its translation: CASSPQRLAGLNEQFF.

The genes are TRBV9 and TRBJ2-4; D is ambiguous. V was shortened by 3 bases and J by 2 bases, with 15 bases between the two germline ends. The CDR3 consists of 16 residues. Looked up from germline, CDR1 is SGDLS and CDR2 is YYNGEE. CDR3 nucleotides: TGTGCCAGCAGCGCCACAGTGTTCGAGCCCAAAAACATTCAGTACTTC. This translates into CASSATVFEPKNIQYF. The entire variable domain, with the rest obtained from reference TRBV9 and TRBJ2-4, is as follows: DSGVTQTPKHLITATGQRVTLRCSPRSGDLSVYWYQQSLDQGLQFLIQYYNGEERAKGNILERFSAQQFPDLHSELNLSSLELGDSALYFCASSATVFEPKNIQYFGAGTRLSVL.

The rearrangement joins TRBV10-3 to TRBJ1-2; D is undetermined. The length of the CDR3 is 13 residues. Germline lookup yields CDR1 ENHRY and CDR2 SYGVKD. The germline V and J ends were trimmed by 3 bases and 8 bases, with 13 bases remaining between them. CDR3: CAISDAAGRGYTF. The CDR3 DNA is TGTGCCATCAGTGATGCGGCCGGTAGGGGCTACACCTTC.

CDR3 in DNA: TGTGCCAGCAGCGCCTACAGGGGGCGGGAAGAGACCCAGTACTTC. Amino acids: CASSAYRGREETQYF. This chain joins TRBV5-4 and TRBJ2-5; 9 bases are shared with TRBD1. The CDR3 covers 15 residues. Germline CDR1 reads SGHNT; CDR2 reads YYREEE (reference sequence). Trimming removed 4 bases from V and 3 bases from J; junction bases left unmatched: 7.

This chain uses TRBV28 with TRBJ2-7; 8 bases align to TRBD2. This CDR3 comprises 14 residues. The germline V gene encodes CDR1 MDHEN and CDR2 SYDVKM. Trimming removed 7 bases from V and 0 bases from J; junction bases left unmatched: 5. CDR3 sequence reads: CASNGGAGSYEQYF. The CDR3 nucleotides are TGTGCCAGCAACGGGGGGGCGGGCTCCTACGAGCAGTACTTC.

The CDR3 DNA sequence: TGCGCCAGCAGCTTGGGGTGGCTAGCGGGACCTTCCTACGAGCAGTACTTC. Amino acids: CASSLGWLAGPSYEQYF. The chain employs TRBV5-1 and TRBJ2-7; TRBD2 matches 9 bases. This CDR3 spans 17 amino acids. The germline gives CDR1 SGHRS, CDR2 YFSETQ. With V trimmed by 0 bases and J by 1 base, 8 bases remained unmatched.

The chain links TRBV5-1 to TRBJ1-4; possible D gene TRBD1, 6 bases. This CDR3 is built from 16 residues. V was shortened by 3 bases and J by 3 bases, with 15 bases between the two germline ends. Germline values: CDR1 SGHRS, CDR2 YFSETQ. The CDR3 DNA sequence: TGCGCCAGCAGCTACAAAACAGGGCCAGCTAATGAAAAACTGTTTTTT. Protein: CASSYKTGPANEKLFF.

The rearrangement uses TRBV21-1 and TRBJ2-2; TRBD1 is the table's D call and was not checked against the DNA. TRBV21-1 is reported as a pseudogene. This CDR3 spans 15 amino acids. The CDR3 coding sequence is TGTGCCAGCAGCACCGGACAGGGGGGCACCGGGGAGCTGTTTTTT. As protein: CASSTGQGGTGELFF.

The DNA of the CDR3 is TGTGCCAGCGGGGACAGGCGCGCGGGTAAAGAGACCCAGTACTTC. Its protein product is CASGDRRAGKETQYF. The V gene is TRBV25-1, the J gene TRBJ2-5; 8 nucleotides align to TRBD1. Trimming removed 8 bases from V and 3 bases from J; junction bases left unmatched: 11. CDR1 and CDR2 from the germline V gene are MGHDK and SYGVNS. This CDR3 is built from 15 residues.

The genes are TRBV11-3 and TRBJ2-7, with 15 positions matching TRBD2. CDR1 and CDR2 from the germline V gene are SGHNT and YENEEA. The V gene end was trimmed by 6 bases and the J gene end by 3 bases; junction bases not matched to a gene: 3. This CDR3 has 15 amino acids. In nucleotides, the CDR3 is TGTGCCAGCAGTCCGGGACTAGCGGGGGGCTACGAGCAGTACTTC. Amino acids: CASSPGLAGGYEQYF.